A single sample gave rise to the 29 T cell receptor beta chains below, sequenced in a study of cytomegalovirus exposure and HLA in healthy donors. The table came from immunoSEQ multiplex PCR; TCRdb's copy has only in-frame clones and leaves some out. The sample lists around 260,000 clones, less than 95% occurring once. The sequenced material came from PBMCs. Source of these receptors: a woman under 40 in good health and CMV-seronegative.

The chain couples TRBV6-5 to TRBJ2-2, with 7 bases that match TRBD2. J gave up 6 bases and V 7 bases, and 5 bases lay outside the gene matches. CDR3 length equals 13 residues. Germline CDR1 reads MNHEY; CDR2 reads SVGAGI. CDR3 protein: CASKGLYPGELFF. Here the CDR3 DNA reads TGTGCCAGCAAGGGACTATATCCCGGGGAGCTGTTTTTT.

The gene calls are TRBV29-1 and TRBJ2-2; possibly TRBD1 for D (6 bases). Germline CDR1 SQVTM, CDR2 ANQGSEA. The ends were cut back, 5 bases at V and 5 bases at J, with 12 bases in the middle. The CDR3 is 13 amino acids. The CDR3: CSVSKQGTGELFF. The CDR3 region has the DNA TGCAGCGTTAGTAAACAGGGTACCGGGGAGCTGTTTTTT.

The chain recombines TRBV28 with TRBJ2-5, with 11 bases matching TRBD2. The CDR3 runs 16 residues. V was clipped by 3 bases and J by 0 bases; unmatched bases: 3. Per germline, CDR1 MDHEN and CDR2 SYDVKM. The CDR3 region is CASSLWTSGYQETQYF. The CDR3 bases are TGTGCCAGCAGTTTGTGGACTAGCGGGTACCAAGAGACCCAGTACTTC.

This chain joins TRBV29-1 and TRBJ1-1; D perhaps matches TRBD1 (6 bases). The V and J ends lost 7 bases and 6 bases respectively, with 15 bases between them. The germline V gene encodes CDR1 SQVTM and CDR2 ANQGSEA. The CDR3 consists of 12 residues. CDR3 sequence: CSGGGALAEAFF. The CDR3 DNA sequence: TGCAGCGGAGGGGGGGCCCTGGCTGAAGCTTTCTTT.

The chain carries TRBV27 and TRBJ2-3; D is unclear. The CDR3 totals 13 residues. Germline V gene sequence: CDR1 MNHEY, CDR2 SMNVEV (reference sequence). V lost 3 bases and J 1 base, leaving 5 bases between the germline ends. The CDR3 region is CASSFLGTDTQYF. The CDR3 DNA follows: TGTGCCAGCAGTTTTCTCGGCACAGATACGCAGTATTTT.

The chain joins TRBV7-2 to TRBJ2-3; no definite D call. Per germline, CDR1 SGHTA and CDR2 FQGNSA. The V and J ends lost 1 base and 6 bases respectively, with 5 bases between them. This CDR3 spans 12 amino acids. The CDR3 DNA sequence: TGTGCCAGCAGCTTAGGACTTGATACGCAGTATTTT. Translation gives CASSLGLDTQYF.

V usage is TRBV9 and J usage is TRBJ2-5; no clear D gene. CDR1 is SGDLS, CDR2 YYNGEE, per germline. V lost 0 bases and J lost 1, with 7 bases in between. The CDR3 is made up of 14 amino acids. The CDR3 loop is CASSVAWTQETQYF. In nucleotides, the CDR3 is TGTGCCAGCAGCGTAGCATGGACCCAAGAGACCCAGTACTTC.

This clone was seen a handful of times. The chain carries TRBV28 and TRBJ1-5; D is possibly TRBD1 (6 bases). This CDR3 region has 14 residues. Germline V CDR1 and CDR2: MDHEN, SYDVKM. Deletions cut 5 bases from V and 0 bases from J, with 8 bases between. The CDR3 protein is CASSAGHSNQPQHF. The CDR3 region has the DNA TGTGCCAGCAGTGCGGGACATAGCAATCAGCCCCAGCATTTT.

V gene TRBV27 combines with J gene TRBJ1-5; TRBD1 agrees at 9 bases. The J segment lost 7 bases and the V segment lost 3 bases, leaving 16 bases of the junction unmatched. Germline CDR1 and CDR2: MNHEY and SMNVEV (reference sequence). The CDR3 runs to 18 residues. The CDR3 is CASSFRAPGTGNLQPQHF. Here the CDR3 DNA reads TGTGCCAGCAGTTTCCGGGCCCCCGGGACAGGGAATCTACAGCCCCAGCATTTT.

V usage is TRBV30 and J usage is TRBJ2-2; D unresolved. The germline CDR1 and CDR2 sequences are GTSNPN and SVGIG (reference sequence). The CDR3 runs 14 residues. V lost 2 bases and J 3 bases, leaving 10 bases between the germline ends. For the CDR3, the DNA is TGTGCCTGGAGTTATCTGGCCTACACCGGGGAGCTGTTTTTT. This gives the protein CAWSYLAYTGELFF. The full variable domain, with the rest looked up from reference TRBV30 and TRBJ2-2, is SQTIHQWPATLVQPVGSPLSLECTVEGTSNPNLYWYRQAAGRGLQLLFYSVGIGQISSEVPQNLSASRPQDRQFILSSKKLLLSDSGFYLCAWSYLAYTGELFFGEGSRLTVL.

The chain has TRBV18 and TRBJ2-3; D is unclear. The CDR3 has 14 amino acids. Trimming left V 3 bases short and J 2 bases short, with 9 bases between. Germline CDR1 KGHSH, CDR2 LQKENI. The CDR3 region has the DNA TGTGCCAGCTCACCCTCCCTCCACACAGATACGCAGTATTTT. This gives the protein CASSPSLHTDTQYF.

The genes are TRBV27 and TRBJ1-5, with D uncertain. Trimming cost V 4 bases and J 5 bases, with 9 bases left between them. Per the germline V gene, CDR1 is MNHEY and CDR2 is SMNVEV (reference sequence). CDR3 length: 13 residues. Here the CDR3 DNA reads TGTGCCAGCAGTTCCGCAAATCATCAGCCCCAGCATTTT. Its translation: CASSSANHQPQHF.

The V call is TRBV11-2, the J call TRBJ2-1, with D possibly matching TRBD1 (5 bases). V was shortened by 5 bases and J by 10 bases, with 12 bases between the two germline ends. Germline V gene sequence: CDR1 SGHAT, CDR2 FQNNGV. The CDR3 contains 12 residues. For the CDR3, the DNA is TGTGCCAGCAGCCACGGACAATACGAGCAGTTCTTC. It codes for CASSHGQYEQFF. Looking up the rest from reference TRBV11-2 and TRBJ2-1 gives the full variable domain: EAGVAQSPRYKIIEKRQSVAFWCNPISGHATLYWYQQILGQGPKLLIQFQNNGVVDDSQLPKDRFSAERLKGVDSTLKIQPAKLEDSAVYLCASSHGQYEQFFGPGTRLTVL.

J is TRBJ2-5 and V is TRBV5-4; 12 bases agree with TRBD1. The CDR3 is made up of 14 amino acids. Germline trimming cut 4 bases from V and 9 bases from J; bases unmatched to any gene: 7. Germline values: CDR1 SGHNT, CDR2 YYREEE (reference sequence). CDR3: CASSPGTGGSAQYF. In nucleotides, the CDR3 is TGTGCCAGCAGCCCGGGGACAGGGGGCTCGGCCCAGTACTTC. Using reference TRBV5-4 and TRBJ2-5 for the parts outside the CDR3, the full variable domain is ETGVTQSPTHLIKTRGQQVTLRCSSQSGHNTVSWYQQALGQGPQFIFQYYREEENGRGNFPPRFSGLQFPNYSSELNVNALELDDSALYLCASSPGTGGSAQYFGPGTRLLVL.

This clone appeared once. V gene TRBV6-5 combines with J gene TRBJ2-7; the D gene could be TRBD1 or TRBD2 (5 bases each). This CDR3 has 16 amino acids. CDR1 is MNHEY and CDR2 is SVGAGI in the germline V gene. V gave up 0 bases and J gave up 1 base, with 13 bases separating them. DNA for the CDR3: TGTGCCAGCAGTTACTCTCCCGAGGGGCAGTCCTACGAGCAGTACTTC. It is translated as CASSYSPEGQSYEQYF.

As regards this clone: The sample holds other DNA sequences that translate to the same CDR3. The chain carries TRBV27 and TRBJ2-2; D unclear. The V gene's germline CDR1 is MNHEY and CDR2 SMNVEV (reference sequence). The CDR3 spans 12 residues. Trimming stripped 3 bases from V and 3 bases from J, with 2 bases between. In DNA form, the CDR3 reads TGTGCCAGCAGTTTCCACACCGGGGAGCTGTTTTTT. Translation: CASSFHTGELFF.

V usage is TRBV27 and J usage is TRBJ2-7; weak D call: TRBD1 (6 bases). V gave up 2 bases and J gave up 5 bases, with 7 bases separating them. The CDR3 covers 12 residues. From germline, CDR1 is MNHEY and CDR2 SMNVEV (reference sequence). CDR3 loop: CASSLAGDEQYF. The CDR3 region has the DNA TGTGCCAGCAGTTTAGCAGGGGACGAGCAGTACTTC.

This clone was seen a handful of times. The V and J genes are TRBV27 and TRBJ2-5; D may be TRBD2 (5 bases). The CDR3 spans 14 residues. The germline CDR1 and CDR2 sequences are MNHEY and SMNVEV (reference sequence). Trimming removed 6 bases at V and 4 bases at J, with 15 bases between. CDR3 amino acids: CASRAASRPETQYF. The DNA of the CDR3 is TGTGCCAGCAGAGCGGCCAGCCGTCCAGAGACCCAGTACTTC.

The CDR3 region has the DNA TGTGCCAGCAGTGCGATTGGGACACAGAACACTGAAGCTTTCTTT. Translation: CASSAIGTQNTEAFF. The rearrangement uses TRBV25-1 and TRBJ1-1; D might be TRBD1 (6 bases). The CDR3 totals 15 residues. Germline V gene sequence: CDR1 MGHDK, CDR2 SYGVNS. The V end lost 4 bases, the J end lost 1 base, and 13 bases lay between the germline ends.

V and J are TRBV2 and TRBJ2-2; a possible D gene is TRBD1 (5 bases). Germline V gives CDR1 SNHLY, CDR2 FYNNEI. The CDR3 sequence is 12 residues long. Trimming took off 9 bases at V and 3 bases at J, with 8 bases between the two ends. The CDR3 coding sequence is TGTGCCAGGAAAGGGGACACCGGGGAGCTGTTTTTT. It yields the protein CARKGDTGELFF.

This chain uses TRBV5-1 with TRBJ2-1, with 14 nucleotides matching TRBD2. Unmatched junction bases numbered 11, after V lost 4 bases and J lost 8 bases. Germline V lookup: CDR1 SGHRS, CDR2 YFSETQ. The CDR3 is 17 residues long. The CDR3 region is CASSVVGLAGVAHEQFF. CDR3 sequence (DNA): TGCGCCAGCAGCGTGGTGGGACTAGCGGGAGTAGCCCATGAGCAGTTCTTC. Together with reference TRBV5-1 and TRBJ2-1, the CDR3 gives the full variable domain: KAGVTQTPRYLIKTRGQQVTLSCSPISGHRSVSWYQQTPGQGLQFLFEYFSETQRNKGNFPGRFSGRQFSNSRSEMNVSTLELGDSALYLCASSVVGLAGVAHEQFFGPGTRLTVL.

The V call is TRBV6-5, the J call TRBJ2-5; TRBD1 is a possible D gene (5 bases). This CDR3 is built from 14 residues. Per the germline V gene, CDR1 is MNHEY and CDR2 is SVGAGI. Trimming left V 0 bases short and J 1 base short, with 6 bases between. The CDR3 is CASSYSQGQETQYF. Written as DNA, the CDR3 is TGTGCCAGCAGTTACTCTCAGGGCCAAGAGACCCAGTACTTC.

This clone showed up just once. The gene calls are TRBV18 and TRBJ2-7; TRBD1 matches 9 bases. V lost 3 bases to trimming and J lost 4 bases; unmatched junction nucleotides: 13. The CDR3 totals 17 residues. The germline V gene encodes CDR1 KGHSH and CDR2 LQKENI. The CDR3 sequence is CASSPPYRPGQGYEQYF. The CDR3 nucleotides read TGTGCCAGCTCACCGCCTTACCGACCGGGACAGGGATACGAGCAGTACTTC. Drawing the rest from reference TRBV18 and TRBJ2-7, the complete variable domain is NAGVMQNPRHLVRRRGQEARLRCSPMKGHSHVYWYRQLPEEGLKFMVYLQKENIIDESGMPKERFSAEFPKEGPSILRIQQVVRGDSAAYFCASSPPYRPGQGYEQYFGPGTRLTVT.

The rearrangement joins TRBV5-1 to TRBJ2-1; weak D call: TRBD2 (6 bases). The germline gives CDR1 SGHRS, CDR2 YFSETQ. The CDR3 is 15 amino acids. Trimming took off 0 bases at V and 4 bases at J, with 11 bases between the two ends. In nucleotides, the CDR3 is TGCGCCAGCAGCTTGGAAAGTAGCGGTTACAATGAGCAGTTCTTC. Its protein is CASSLESSGYNEQFF.

This chain joins TRBV9 and TRBJ1-1; unclear D gene. V was clipped by 4 bases and J by 8 bases, with 18 bases between them. Germline-derived CDR1 and CDR2 are SGDLS and YYNGEE. This CDR3 spans 14 amino acids. The CDR3: CASSSWEEAREAFF. In DNA form, the CDR3 reads TGTGCCAGCAGCAGTTGGGAGGAGGCGAGGGAAGCTTTCTTT.

The genes are TRBV5-1 and TRBJ2-1, with 7 nucleotides matching TRBD2. Germline CDR1 is SGHRS and CDR2 is YFSETQ. After removal of 3 bases from V and 3 bases from J, the junction contained 9 bases not matched to a gene. The CDR3 contains 16 residues. The CDR3: CASSSIAGVGYNEQFF. In DNA, the CDR3 is TGCGCCAGCAGCTCTATAGCGGGTGTTGGCTACAATGAGCAGTTCTTC.

The chain combines TRBV5-6 with TRBJ2-5; the D is unclear. CDR1 and CDR2 from the germline V gene are SGHDT and YYEEEE. V lost 0 bases to trimming and J lost 5 bases, with 5 bases between them. The CDR3 has 12 residues. The DNA for the CDR3 is TGTGCCAGCAGCTTGGCCAGGGAGACCCAGTACTTC. Amino acid sequence: CASSLARETQYF.

The chain combines TRBV18 with TRBJ2-1; D gene uncertain. CDR1 KGHSH and CDR2 LQKENI come from the germline V gene. The CDR3 totals 14 residues. V gave up 5 bases and J gave up 5 bases, with 13 bases separating them. CDR3 loop: CASSNQVLNNEQFF. The CDR3 nucleotides read TGTGCCAGCTCAAACCAGGTTTTAAACAATGAGCAGTTCTTC.

Turning to this clone: Other DNA sequences in this sample translate to the same CDR3. The rearrangement joins TRBV28 to TRBJ2-7; weak D call: TRBD2 (5 bases). V dropped 2 bases and J dropped 0 bases, with 11 bases sitting between them. CDR3 size: 15 residues. Germline-derived CDR1 and CDR2 are MDHEN and SYDVKM. CDR3 protein: CASSLRGLSSYEQYF. CDR3 sequence (DNA): TGTGCCAGCAGTTTAAGAGGGCTAAGCTCCTACGAGCAGTACTTC.